This T cell receptor beta chain is from a study of identical twins. Study-level findings and limits: There was more out-of-frame TCR alpha sharing in monozygotic twins than models estimated.

TCRdb recomputed calls from the 5' RACE reads with MiXCR, one row per CDR3 protein. The sample has hundreds of thousands of distinct CDR3 sequences; about 9.4% are singletons. CDR1 is MDHEN and CDR2 is SYDVKM in the germline V gene. CDR3 length: 13 residues. Trimming removed 2 bases from V and 5 bases from J, with 6 bases in between. To note about this clonotype: Its antigen is still unknown.

This sample was shared with a second study, whose subject was yellow fever vaccine responses in identical twins.

This TCR was sampled from a woman aged 18-29 years in good health. The genes are TRBV28 and TRBJ2-2; no clear D. Sequenced input: PBMCs. The CDR3 loop is CASSLPQTGELFF. CDR3 coding DNA: TGTGCCAGCAGTTTACCACAGACCGGGGAGCTGTTTTTT.